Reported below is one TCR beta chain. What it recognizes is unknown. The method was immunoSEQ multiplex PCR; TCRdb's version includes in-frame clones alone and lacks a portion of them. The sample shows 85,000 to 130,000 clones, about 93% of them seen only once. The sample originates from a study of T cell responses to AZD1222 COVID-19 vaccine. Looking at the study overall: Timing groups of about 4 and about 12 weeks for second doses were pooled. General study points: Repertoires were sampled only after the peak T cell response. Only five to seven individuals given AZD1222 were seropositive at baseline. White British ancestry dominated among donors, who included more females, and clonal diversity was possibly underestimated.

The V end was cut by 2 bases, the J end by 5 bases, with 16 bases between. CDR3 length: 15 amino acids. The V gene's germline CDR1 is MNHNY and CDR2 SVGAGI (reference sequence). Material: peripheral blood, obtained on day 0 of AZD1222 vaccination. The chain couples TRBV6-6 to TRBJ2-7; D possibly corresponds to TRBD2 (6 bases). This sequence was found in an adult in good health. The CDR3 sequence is CASSYLTGELNEQYF. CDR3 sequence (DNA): TGTGCCAGCAGTTACCTCACGGGGGAGTTGAACGAGCAGTACTTC.